This TCR beta chain is from a study of blood T cells in healthy people across ages. Trimming removed 0 bases at V and 0 bases at J, with 9 bases between. CDR3 length: 15 amino acids. Germline lookup yields CDR1 SGDLS and CDR2 YYNGEE. A sample-barcoded 5' primer and a J-beta primer mix were used in a second PCR of about 7 to 11 cycles. TCRdb used MiXCR to reprocess the 5' RACE reads, holding one entry per CDR3 protein. This table holds roughly 800,000 distinct CDR3 sequences, approximately 35% found once. Sequencing was done on a sample of blood. The source of this sequence is a man aged 18 to 30 in good health. The chain carries TRBV9 and TRBJ1-1; D perhaps matches TRBD1 (5 bases). CDR3 nucleotide sequence: TGTGCCAGCAGCGTAGAAGGACAAGTGAACACTGAAGCTTTCTTT. It is translated as CASSVEGQVNTEAFF.